The 23 T cell receptor beta chains below all came from one sample that was sequenced in a study of T cells in Graves' hyperthyroidism and ophthalmopathy. RNA transcripts provided the source from which TCR beta CDR3 regions were amplified. In the first-round RT-PCR of the TCR CDR3, the HTBI primer set was used. TCRdb fed the multiplex PCR reads into MiXCR, producing one record per CDR3 protein. The data hold more than 450,000 distinct CDR3 sequences, with 11% to 15% observed a single time. The sequenced sample was blood. The receptors were sampled from a woman aged 40 to 50 with Graves' hyperthyroidism.

This clonotype has a count of ten or more. This chain links TRBV28 with TRBJ2-2; unclear D gene. The CDR3 sequence is 14 residues long. In germline, CDR1 is MDHEN, CDR2 SYDVKM. V was trimmed by 6 bases and J by 1 base, leaving 9 bases between them. The DNA of the CDR3 is TGTGCCAGCAGAGGATGGGAGAACACCGGGGAGCTGTTTTTT. It codes for CASRGWENTGELFF.

This clonotype was observed at least ten times. The DNA of the CDR3 is TGCAGTGCCAGCGGGAAAGACCTAAATGAGCAGTTCTTC. Amino acids: CSASGKDLNEQFF. The J gene is TRBJ2-1, the V gene TRBV20-1; the match to TRBD2 covers 7 bases. Germline CDR1 DFQATT, CDR2 SNEGSKA (reference sequence). The trim removed 6 bases at V and 7 bases at J, leaving 9 bases unmatched. CDR3 length equals 13 residues.

The genes are TRBV3-1 and TRBJ2-5; 7 nucleotides align to TRBD2. Germline V gene lookup returns CDR1 LGHDT and CDR2 YNNKEL (reference sequence). The V segment lost 0 bases and the J segment 5 bases; nucleotides outside the gene matches: 12. This CDR3 contains 17 residues. CDR3 sequence (DNA): TGTGCCAGCAGCCAAGATTTGGGAGGGATCCTCCGGGAGACCCAGTACTTC. Protein sequence: CASSQDLGGILRETQYF.

This clonotype showed up many times. This rearrangement joins TRBV27 to TRBJ2-7; 10 bases agree with TRBD2. V shed 4 bases and J 2 bases; nucleotides not matched to a gene: 8. The V gene's germline CDR1 is MNHEY and CDR2 SMNVEV (reference sequence). CDR3 length: 16 residues. The CDR3 DNA is TGTGCCAGCAGTTCAACCGGGACTAGCGCGACCTACGAGCAGTACTTC. Translating it yields CASSSTGTSATYEQYF.

Note on this clonotype: A much larger clonotype is one base distant, so this may be a read error. The rearrangement uses TRBV29-1 and TRBJ2-2, with D perhaps assigned TRBD1 or TRBD2 (5 bases each). CDR3 length equals 14 residues. CDR1 and CDR2 (germline): SQVTM, ANQGSEA. The ends were cut back, 6 bases at V and 6 bases at J, with 17 bases in the middle. In nucleotides, the CDR3 is TGCAGCGTAAAACCGGGACGGGGCCCCGGGGAGCTGTTTTTT. It translates to CSVKPGRGPGELFF.

This clonotype occurred many times. The chain carries TRBV5-1 and TRBJ1-1; tentative D call: TRBD1 (5 bases). The V end lost 0 bases, the J end lost 6 bases, and 15 bases lay between the germline ends. Germline values: CDR1 SGHRS, CDR2 YFSETQ. The length of the CDR3 is 15 residues. The CDR3 DNA sequence: TGCGCCAGCAGCTTGGGTCAGGATTTGGGGGCTGAAGCTTTCTTT. As protein: CASSLGQDLGAEAFF.

This clonotype was seen many times. This rearrangement joins TRBV24-1 to TRBJ2-7, with 9 positions matching TRBD1. CDR3 size: 16 residues. The trim removed 4 bases at V and 4 bases at J, leaving 10 bases unmatched. Germline CDR1 and CDR2: KGHDR and SFDVKD. CDR3 in DNA: TGTGCCACCAGTGACCCAACCGGGACAGGGCGGTACGAGCAGTACTTC. This gives the protein CATSDPTGTGRYEQYF.

This clonotype was seen repeatedly, ten times or more. The rearrangement uses TRBV5-6 and TRBJ1-2; D not resolved. Trimming removed 0 bases from V and 6 bases from J, with 18 bases in between. Germline V gives CDR1 SGHDT, CDR2 YYEEEE. The CDR3 has 16 amino acids. The CDR3 nucleotides are TGTGCCAGCAGCTTGGATGCACAGACTCCAACCCATGGCTACACCTTC. Its translation is CASSLDAQTPTHGYTF. Full variable domain (missing parts from reference TRBV5-6 and TRBJ1-2): DAGVTQSPTHLIKTRGQQVTLRCSPKSGHDTVSWYQQALGQGPQFIFQYYEEEERQRGNFPDRFSGHQFPNYSSELNVNALLLGDSALYLCASSLDAQTPTHGYTFGSGTRLTVV.

This clonotype was seen repeatedly, ten times or more. The chain recombines TRBV5-1 with TRBJ2-7, with 9 bases lining up with TRBD1. V shed 1 base and J 2 bases; nucleotides not matched to a gene: 7. CDR3 length equals 16 residues. Germline CDR1 and CDR2: SGHRS and YFSETQ. This chain's CDR3 is CASSLWWDRAPYEQYF. The CDR3, as DNA: TGCGCCAGCAGCTTGTGGTGGGACAGGGCCCCCTACGAGCAGTACTTC.

This clonotype appeared a few times. This chain joins TRBV7-6 and TRBJ2-3; maybe TRBD2 (6 bases). Trimming shortened V by 4 bases and J by 1 base, and 12 bases separated the two germline ends. The CDR3 spans 15 residues. Germline values: CDR1 SGHVS, CDR2 FNYEAQ. The CDR3 here is CASSSPGVRTDTQYF. CDR3 bases: TGTGCCAGCAGCTCGCCGGGGGTCCGCACAGATACGCAGTATTTT. The full variable domain, completed using reference TRBV7-6 and TRBJ2-3, is GAGVSQSPRYKVTKRGQDVALRCDPISGHVSLYWYRQALGQGPEFLTYFNYEAQQDKSGLPNDRFSAERPEGSISTLTIQRTEQRDSAMYRCASSSPGVRTDTQYFGPGTRLTVL.

The V call is TRBV29-1, the J call TRBJ2-4, with 9 bases fitting TRBD1. The length of the CDR3 is 14 residues. Looked up from germline, CDR1 is SQVTM and CDR2 is ANQGSEA. J lost 0 bases, V lost 7 bases, and 4 bases had no gene match. The CDR3 here is CSAGQGLAKNIQYF. The CDR3 region has the DNA TGCAGCGCGGGACAGGGACTAGCCAAAAACATTCAGTACTTC.

There are many counts of this clonotype. The chain carries TRBV28 and TRBJ2-3; 9 nucleotides line up with TRBD2. Trimming at V came to 3 bases and at J to 2 bases, leaving 9 bases not matched to a gene. The CDR3 runs to 17 residues. Germline V gives CDR1 MDHEN, CDR2 SYDVKM. Here the CDR3 DNA reads TGTGCCAGCAGTTTGCGGGAGGGCCTCGAAGTCACAGATACGCAGTATTTT. It yields the protein CASSLREGLEVTDTQYF.

This clonotype was recorded many times. CDR3 sequence reads: CASKSTNTGELFF. DNA of the CDR3: TGTGCCAGCAAAAGTACGAACACCGGGGAGCTGTTTTTT. The rearrangement links TRBV28 to TRBJ2-2; D gene ambiguous. This CDR3 region has 13 residues. The V end was cut by 7 bases, the J end by 0 bases, with 6 bases between. Germline lookup yields CDR1 MDHEN and CDR2 SYDVKM.

There are a few counts of this clonotype. The chain joins TRBV4-1 to TRBJ2-7; no firm D call. There are 14 residues in the CDR3. Germline V gene sequence: CDR1 MGHRA, CDR2 YSYEKL. V was trimmed by 2 bases and J by 0 bases, leaving 8 bases between them. The CDR3 nucleotides are TGCGCCAGCAGCCAAAAGGAAGGCTCCTACGAGCAGTACTTC. Its translation is CASSQKEGSYEQYF.

This clonotype was recorded many times. The gene calls are TRBV5-6 and TRBJ1-2; D may be TRBD1 (6 bases). Per the germline V gene, CDR1 is SGHDT and CDR2 is YYEEEE. V gave up 10 bases and J gave up 7 bases, with 17 bases separating them. The CDR3 loop spans 12 amino acids. CDR3 amino acids: CAGRQASGGYTF. CDR3 DNA: TGTGCCGGACGACAGGCCTCCGGTGGCTACACCTTC.

The chain joins TRBV18 to TRBJ1-5; D might be TRBD1 (5 bases). The germline V and J ends were trimmed by 3 bases and 3 bases, with 9 bases remaining between them. This CDR3 has 14 residues. Looked up from germline, CDR1 is KGHSH and CDR2 is LQKENI. The CDR3 protein is CASSPATVNQPQHF. CDR3 sequence (DNA): TGTGCCAGCTCACCCGCGACAGTCAATCAGCCCCAGCATTTT.

This clonotype was seen at least ten times. The V and J genes are TRBV7-9 and TRBJ2-7, with D perhaps matching TRBD1 (6 bases). V lost 6 bases to trimming and J lost 4 bases, with 19 bases between them. The CDR3 covers 15 residues. The germline CDR1 and CDR2 sequences are SEHNR and FQNEAQ (reference sequence). The CDR3 protein is CASRGNWGHPYEQYF. The CDR3 region has the DNA TGTGCCAGCAGAGGGAATTGGGGACATCCTTACGAGCAGTACTTC.

This clonotype was counted many times. The chain joins TRBV6-6 to TRBJ2-1; no firm D call. V lost 0 bases and J lost 6, with 15 bases in between. CDR1 MNHNY and CDR2 SVGAGI come from the germline V gene (reference sequence). The CDR3 runs to 16 residues. CDR3 DNA: TGTGCCAGCAGTTACTCAGCTCCTGGGGTCTTCAATGAGCAGTTCTTC. Encoded protein: CASSYSAPGVFNEQFF.

This clonotype occurred many times. The V call is TRBV2, the J call TRBJ1-1, with unresolved D. Looked up from germline, CDR1 is SNHLY and CDR2 is FYNNEI. The V and J ends lost 5 bases and 1 base respectively, with 8 bases between them. The CDR3 spans 13 residues. The CDR3 reads CASSTWGNTEAFF. CDR3 coding DNA: TGTGCCAGCAGTACATGGGGGAACACTGAAGCTTTCTTT.

This clonotype has only a few counts. The chain joins TRBV5-1 to TRBJ2-7, with 11 bases fitting TRBD1. The germline V gene has CDR1 SGHRS and CDR2 YFSETQ. J gave up 6 bases and V 4 bases, and 12 bases lay outside the gene matches. This CDR3 contains 16 residues. The CDR3 nucleotides are TGCGCCAGCAGCCTAACTCCGGGACAGGGGGGGGTCGAGCAGTACTTC. Its protein is CASSLTPGQGGVEQYF.

This clonotype showed up just a few times. The chain recombines TRBV28 with TRBJ1-3; D is ambiguous. Germline CDR1 is MDHEN and CDR2 is SYDVKM. V lost 6 bases to trimming and J lost 8 bases, with 11 bases between them. CDR3 length: 12 residues. The CDR3 nucleotides read TGTGCCAGCAGCCCCGTTGTGGACACCATATATTTT. Translated, it gives CASSPVVDTIYF.

This clonotype was recorded a few times. V is TRBV27 and J is TRBJ1-2; possible D gene TRBD1, 5 bases. CDR3 length: 13 amino acids. Germline lookup yields CDR1 MNHEY and CDR2 SMNVEV (reference sequence). The V end lost 6 bases, the J end lost 4 bases, and 12 bases lay between the germline ends. The CDR3 loop reads CASREDGGYGYTF. In DNA form, the CDR3 reads TGTGCCAGCAGAGAAGACGGGGGCTATGGCTACACCTTC.

This clonotype was seen repeatedly, ten times or more. This chain uses TRBV19 with TRBJ1-1; D gene ambiguous. The germline CDR1 and CDR2 sequences are LNHDA and SQIVND (reference sequence). The CDR3 is 13 residues long. V lost 5 bases to trimming and J lost 0 bases, with 7 bases between them. CDR3 sequence (DNA): TGTGCCAGTAGTGTCAGCATGAACACTGAAGCTTTCTTT. It codes for CASSVSMNTEAFF. Drawing the rest from reference TRBV19 and TRBJ1-1, the complete variable domain is DGGITQSPKYLFRKEGQNVTLSCEQNLNHDAMYWYRQDPGQGLRLIYYSQIVNDFQKGDIAEGYSVSREKKESFPLTVTSAQKNPTAFYLCASSVSMNTEAFFGQGTRLTVV.